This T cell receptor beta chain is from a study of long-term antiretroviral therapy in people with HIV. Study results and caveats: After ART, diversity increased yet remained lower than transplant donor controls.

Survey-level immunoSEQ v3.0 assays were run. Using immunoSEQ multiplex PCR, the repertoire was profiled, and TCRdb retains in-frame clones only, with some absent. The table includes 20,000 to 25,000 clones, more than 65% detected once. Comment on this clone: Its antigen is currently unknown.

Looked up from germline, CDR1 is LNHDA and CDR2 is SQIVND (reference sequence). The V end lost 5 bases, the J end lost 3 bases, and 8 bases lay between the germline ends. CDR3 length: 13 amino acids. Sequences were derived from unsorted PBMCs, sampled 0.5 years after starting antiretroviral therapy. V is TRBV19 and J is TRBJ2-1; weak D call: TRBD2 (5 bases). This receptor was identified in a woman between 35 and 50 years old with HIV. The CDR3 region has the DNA TGTGCCAGTAGTGAGGGTAACTACAATGAGCAGTTCTTC. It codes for CASSEGNYNEQFF.